This T cell receptor beta chain was sequenced during a study of monozygotic twins with cystic fibrosis. Whole-study findings and limits: Nucleotide-identical clonotype sharing was significantly higher within monozygotic CF twin pairs than between unrelated CF individuals.

Profiling relied on immunoSEQ multiplex PCR, and the TCRdb table lists in-frame clones only, not all of them. The table includes about 39,000 clones, about 89% detected once. There are 14 residues in the CDR3. V gave up 2 bases and J gave up 3 bases, with 11 bases separating them. Germline V lookup: CDR1 MNHNS, CDR2 SASEGT. In this sample, this clone turned up once. Its target is not known. The gene calls are TRBV6-1 and TRBJ2-7; the D gene is possibly TRBD1 (6 bases). The sequenced material came from blood. The TCR comes from a boy between 2 and 15 years old with cystic fibrosis. CDR3 amino acids: CASSETGPFYEQYF. CDR3 coding DNA: TGTGCCAGCAGTGAAACAGGGCCCTTCTACGAGCAGTACTTC.